The 9 T cell receptor beta chains below all came from one sample that was sequenced in a study of T-cell reconstitution after alpha-beta-depleted transplantation in children. Preparation of the TCRbeta library was carried out with unique molecular identifiers. TCRdb reprocessed the PCR reads via MiXCR and lists one record per CDR3 protein. The sample contains about 500,000 distinct CDR3 sequences, 30% to 35% of which appear only once. The material was PBMCs from the stem cell graft donor, obtained from the stem cell graft. All receptors derive from a human donor who donated a stem cell graft to a child with aplastic anemia.

The chain is built from TRBV6-1 and TRBJ1-2; possible D gene TRBD1, 6 bases. CDR3 length equals 14 residues. From germline, CDR1 is MNHNS and CDR2 SASEGT. V was clipped by 5 bases and J by 2 bases, with 12 bases between them. CDR3 amino acids: CASSPGQRNYGYTF. DNA for the CDR3: TGTGCCAGCAGTCCCGGACAGCGGAACTATGGCTACACCTTC.

This clonotype was detected a few times. This chain uses TRBV6-6 with TRBJ1-5, with D tentatively TRBD1 (5 bases). The germline V gene has CDR1 MNHNY and CDR2 SVGAGI (reference sequence). V lost 11 bases to trimming and J lost 4 bases, with 12 bases between them. The CDR3 contains 12 residues. The CDR3 nucleotides read TGTGCCGGGAGGCGGGGGAATCAGCCCCAGCATTTT. It translates to CAGRRGNQPQHF.

V is TRBV30 and J is TRBJ1-1; D remains unclear. The germline V gene encodes CDR1 GTSNPN and CDR2 SVGIG (reference sequence). The CDR3 is made up of 16 amino acids. V lost 3 bases to trimming and J lost 6 bases, with 23 bases between them. CDR3 DNA: TGTGCCTGGAGCCCAGGCGTTACTGCAGGCTGGGCTGAAGCTTTCTTT. Translated: CAWSPGVTAGWAEAFF.

There are a few counts of this clonotype. The chain employs TRBV5-1 and TRBJ2-2, with D perhaps being TRBD1 or TRBD2 (6 bases each). Deletions cut 6 bases from V and 7 bases from J, with 25 bases between. There are 17 residues in the CDR3. In germline, CDR1 is SGHRS, CDR2 YFSETQ. CDR3 loop: CASTDRGRKNPSGELFF. DNA of the CDR3: TGCGCCAGCACCGACCGGGGGCGCAAGAATCCCAGCGGGGAGCTGTTTTTT.

The chain links TRBV5-1 to TRBJ2-2; a possible D gene is TRBD1 (5 bases). Germline CDR1 SGHRS, CDR2 YFSETQ. This CDR3 comprises 14 residues. Trimming shortened V by 2 bases and J by 4 bases, and 9 bases separated the two germline ends. CDR3 protein: CASSLGHSTGELFF. Written as DNA, the CDR3 is TGCGCCAGCAGCTTAGGACATTCCACCGGGGAGCTGTTTTTT.

This clonotype turned up a few times. This sequence joins TRBV29-1 and TRBJ1-2, with 7 bases matching TRBD1. CDR1 is SQVTM, CDR2 ANQGSEA, per germline. Losses at the gene ends were 8 bases for V and 4 bases for J; bases not matched to a gene: 10. The CDR3 covers 13 residues. CDR3 sequence (DNA): TGCAGCACGAGGACAGGTGTCTCCTATGGCTACACCTTC. This sequence encodes CSTRTGVSYGYTF.

The chain combines TRBV27 with TRBJ2-5; the match to TRBD2 covers 10 bases. The CDR3 length is 15 residues. The ends lost 5 bases at V and 1 base at J; junction bases unmatched: 4. Looked up from germline, CDR1 is MNHEY and CDR2 is SMNVEV (reference sequence). The CDR3 DNA is TGTGCCAGCAGTACTTTAGCGGGAGGCCAAGAGACCCAGTACTTC. Protein: CASSTLAGGQETQYF.

V and J are TRBV11-3 and TRBJ2-1; 11 bases align to TRBD1. Germline CDR1 is SGHNT and CDR2 is YENEEA. This CDR3 region has 15 residues. Unmatched junction bases numbered 4, after V lost 3 bases and J lost 6 bases. CDR3 sequence: CASSLRGTGGNEQFF. The CDR3 DNA is TGTGCCAGCAGCTTGAGGGGGACAGGGGGCAATGAGCAGTTCTTC.

This clonotype was detected many times. The chain recombines TRBV6-1 with TRBJ2-5; D ambiguous. V dropped 5 bases and J dropped 4 bases, with 14 bases sitting between them. CDR3 length equals 14 residues. CDR1 and CDR2 from the germline V gene are MNHNS and SASEGT. The CDR3 region has the DNA TGTGCCAGCAGTCCTCACGGTGGTTCAGAGACCCAGTACTTC. Translation: CASSPHGGSETQYF.